Reported below is one T cell receptor (beta chain). This specimen belongs to a study of graft-versus-host responses after intestinal transplantation. Trimming at V came to 4 bases and at J to 2 bases, leaving 6 bases not matched to a gene. The V gene's germline CDR1 is SGHVS and CDR2 FQNEAQ. The CDR3 consists of 16 residues. Data came from immunoSEQ multiplex PCR; TCRdb stores just in-frame clones and leaves some out. The table shows more than 50,000 clones, with roughly nine tenths occurring only once. The sequencing here drew on PBMCs, taken 650 to 680 days after intestinal transplant. This receptor was identified in a human patient who received an intestinal transplant, so some T cells may come from the graft donor. The chain carries TRBV7-8 and TRBJ2-1; TRBD2 aligns across 9 bases. The CDR3 bases are TGTGCCAGCAGCTCCTTCGGGACTAGCACCTACAATGAGCAGTTCTTC. Translating it yields CASSSFGTSTYNEQFF. The full variable domain, rest sourced from reference TRBV7-8 and TRBJ2-1, is GAGVSQSPRYKVAKRGQDVALRCDPISGHVSLFWYQQALGQGPEFLTYFQNEAQLDKSGLPSDRFFAERPEGSVSTLKIQRTQQEDSAVYLCASSSFGTSTYNEQFFGPGTRLTVL.